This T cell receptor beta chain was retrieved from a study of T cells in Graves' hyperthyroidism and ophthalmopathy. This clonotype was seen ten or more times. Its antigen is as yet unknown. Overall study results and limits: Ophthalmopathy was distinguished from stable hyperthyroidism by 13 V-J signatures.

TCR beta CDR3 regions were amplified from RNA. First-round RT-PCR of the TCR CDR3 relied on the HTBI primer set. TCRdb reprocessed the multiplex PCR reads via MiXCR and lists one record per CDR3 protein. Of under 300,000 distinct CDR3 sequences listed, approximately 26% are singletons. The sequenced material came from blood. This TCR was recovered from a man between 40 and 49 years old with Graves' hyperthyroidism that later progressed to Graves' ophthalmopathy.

DNA for the CDR3: TGTGCCAGCTCACCCAGTCGGATGGTGGGGGAAGAAGCTTTCTTT. Encoded protein: CASSPSRMVGEEAFF. This chain links TRBV18 with TRBJ1-1, with a possible D match to TRBD1 (5 bases). Trimming removed 3 bases at V and 8 bases at J, with 19 bases between. Per the germline V gene, CDR1 is KGHSH and CDR2 is LQKENI. This CDR3 region has 15 residues. The full variable domain, rest sourced from reference TRBV18 and TRBJ1-1, is NAGVMQNPRHLVRRRGQEARLRCSPMKGHSHVYWYRQLPEEGLKFMVYLQKENIIDESGMPKERFSAEFPKEGPSILRIQQVVRGDSAAYFCASSPSRMVGEEAFFGQGTRLTVV.